The 15 T cell receptor beta chains listed next were all sequenced from one sample in a study of cytomegalovirus exposure and HLA in healthy donors. PCR was performed using 60 Vbeta and 13 Jbeta primers. Only in-frame clones appear in the TCRdb table, and some are missing; sequencing was by immunoSEQ multiplex PCR. The sample lists hundreds of thousands of clones, 82% occurring once. Sequenced input: PBMCs. The origin of the receptors is a man in his forties in good health and CMV-seropositive.

This clone occurred once. The V gene is TRBV30, the J gene TRBJ1-1; D not certain. V was trimmed by 0 bases and J by 1 base, leaving 12 bases between them. CDR1 and CDR2 from the germline V gene are GTSNPN and SVGIG (reference sequence). This CDR3 comprises 15 residues. The CDR3 loop reads CAWSVHVRSNTEAFF. The DNA of the CDR3 is TGTGCCTGGAGTGTACACGTCCGTTCGAACACTGAAGCTTTCTTT.

The chain joins TRBV4-2 to TRBJ2-3; TRBD2 might be the D (6 bases). Between the trimmed V and J ends, which lost 2 bases and 0 bases, there was a span of 9 bases. The CDR3 extends over 15 amino acids. Germline CDR1 reads LGHNA; CDR2 reads YNFKEQ. CDR3 nucleotides: TGTGCCAGCAGCCAAACTAGCTCTAGCACAGATACGCAGTATTTT. Translating gives CASSQTSSSTDTQYF.

This chain uses TRBV7-3 with TRBJ2-7; TRBD1 is a possible D gene (5 bases). The CDR3 contains 13 residues. Trimming shortened V by 5 bases and J by 3 bases, and 11 bases separated the two germline ends. CDR1 and CDR2 (germline): SGHTA, FQGTGA. Here the CDR3 DNA reads TGTGCCAGCAGCAAGGACACCTACTACGAGCAGTACTTC. As protein: CASSKDTYYEQYF. Full variable domain (rest looked up from reference TRBV7-3 and TRBJ2-7): GAGVSQTPSNKVTEKGKYVELRCDPISGHTALYWYRQSLGQGPEFLIYFQGTGAADDSGLPNDRFFAVRPEGSVSTLKIQRTERGDSAVYLCASSKDTYYEQYFGPGTRLTVT.

Many counts were recorded for this clone. The chain links TRBV7-2 to TRBJ2-3; unclear D gene. Germline-derived CDR1 and CDR2 are SGHTA and FQGNSA. This CDR3 is built from 13 residues. The ends were cut back, 1 base at V and 4 bases at J, with 6 bases in the middle. CDR3 coding DNA: TGTGCCAGCAGCTTAGATATCCCAGATACGCAGTATTTT. Residues: CASSLDIPDTQYF.

The V gene is TRBV19, the J gene TRBJ2-3, with TRBD2 identical over 9 bases. J lost 5 bases, V lost 6 bases, and 18 bases had no gene match. Per the germline V gene, CDR1 is LNHDA and CDR2 is SQIVND (reference sequence). This CDR3 spans 18 amino acids. This chain's CDR3 is CASSPLWGIAGEEDTQYF. The DNA for the CDR3 is TGTGCCAGTAGCCCACTATGGGGAATAGCGGGAGAGGAAGATACGCAGTATTTT.

The chain recombines TRBV5-1 with TRBJ2-1; no reliable D call. Germline-derived CDR1 and CDR2 are SGHRS and YFSETQ. V was cut by 5 bases and J by 5 bases, with 17 bases left in between. The CDR3 has 15 residues. CDR3 residues: CASRISTAEHNEQFF. The CDR3, as DNA: TGCGCCAGCAGGATATCGACGGCGGAACACAATGAGCAGTTCTTC.

V and J are TRBV6-6 and TRBJ1-1; 11 bases map to TRBD1. Germline assignment: CDR1 MNHNY and CDR2 SVGAGI (reference sequence). The CDR3 consists of 16 residues. The J segment lost 6 bases and the V segment lost 0 bases, leaving 6 bases of the junction unmatched. The CDR3: CASSYSGTGGHSEAFF. The CDR3 DNA follows: TGTGCCAGCAGTTACTCAGGGACAGGGGGTCATTCTGAAGCTTTCTTT.

The chain carries TRBV9 and TRBJ2-3, with 9 positions matching TRBD2. Germline CDR1 and CDR2: SGDLS and YYNGEE. CDR3 length: 14 residues. With 4 bases clipped from V and 3 bases from J, the junction kept 3 bases outside the gene matches. The CDR3, as DNA: TGTGCCAGCAGCCAGGCGGGAGGGACAGATACGCAGTATTTT. It specifies CASSQAGGTDTQYF.

The chain combines TRBV27 with TRBJ2-3; TRBD1 might be the D (6 bases). CDR3 length: 14 residues. Trimming pared 4 bases from V and 12 bases from J, leaving 20 bases between. Germline CDR1 and CDR2: MNHEY and SMNVEV (reference sequence). The CDR3, as DNA: TGTGCCAGCAGTTATACAGGGATGGGTTATGACCAGTATTTT. It encodes CASSYTGMGYDQYF.

This rearrangement joins TRBV7-8 to TRBJ2-7; 11 bases fit TRBD2. The CDR3 covers 16 residues. V shed 1 base, J shed 6 bases, and the junction held 8 bases outside the gene matches. Germline V gene data show CDR1 as SGHVS and CDR2 as FQNEAQ. The CDR3 region has the DNA TGTGCCAGCAGCTTAGTAGCGGGAGGGCGGATTGGCGAGCAGTACGTC. Translation: CASSLVAGGRIGEQYV.

CDR3 nucleotides: TGTGCCAGCAGCCCGAGACGAGGGCGCAACAATGAGCAGTTCTTC. The encoded protein is CASSPRRGRNNEQFF. This chain links TRBV7-2 with TRBJ2-1; D possibly corresponds to TRBD2 (5 bases). CDR3 length equals 15 residues. Germline-derived CDR1 and CDR2 are SGHTA and FQGNSA. The germline V and J ends were trimmed by 5 bases and 5 bases, with 16 bases remaining between them.

The gene calls are TRBV2 and TRBJ2-3; no definite D call. CDR3 length: 15 amino acids. The ends were cut back, 7 bases at V and 1 base at J, with 15 bases in the middle. CDR1 SNHLY and CDR2 FYNNEI come from the germline V gene. Here the CDR3 reads CASTRSDWGTDTQYF. Written as DNA, the CDR3 is TGTGCCAGCACCCGATCAGACTGGGGCACAGATACGCAGTATTTT.

In this sample, this clone turned up a few times. The chain uses TRBV11-2 and TRBJ2-5; 10 nucleotides agree with TRBD2. The V gene's germline CDR1 is SGHAT and CDR2 FQNNGV. J was trimmed by 2 bases and V by 1 base; bases with no gene match: 1. This CDR3 is 15 amino acids long. CDR3 nucleotides: TGTGCCAGCAGCTTAGGGACTAGCGGACAAGAGACCCAGTACTTC. Translated: CASSLGTSGQETQYF.

This sequence joins TRBV27 and TRBJ2-1; 9 bases match TRBD2. This CDR3 spans 16 amino acids. The germline gives CDR1 MNHEY, CDR2 SMNVEV (reference sequence). With 3 bases clipped from V and 7 bases from J, the junction kept 10 bases outside the gene matches. The CDR3 region is CASSFSRSGSKNEQFF. The DNA of the CDR3 is TGTGCCAGCAGTTTTTCTCGTAGCGGGAGTAAGAATGAGCAGTTCTTC.

This clone is a singleton in its sample. This sequence joins TRBV6-1 and TRBJ2-7, with 12 positions matching TRBD2. The trim removed 5 bases at V and 1 base at J, leaving 3 bases unmatched. The CDR3 has 15 amino acids. CDR1 and CDR2 (germline): MNHNS, SASEGT. CDR3 protein: CASSPGTSGSYEQYV. The DNA of the CDR3 is TGTGCCAGCAGTCCCGGGACTAGCGGGTCCTACGAGCAGTACGTC.